Following are 17 T cell receptor beta chains from one sample sequenced in a study of blood T cell repertoires in COVID-19. Clones were sequenced by immunoSEQ multiplex PCR, and TCRdb holds only the in-frame ones, with some missing. The data contain roughly 260,000 clones, 87% of them singletons. Specimen: peripheral blood. These receptors all stem from a woman aged 45-60 years who had recovered from COVID-19.

The chain has TRBV28 and TRBJ2-7; D is ambiguous. Germline V lookup: CDR1 MDHEN, CDR2 SYDVKM. The V and J ends lost 5 bases and 5 bases respectively, with 7 bases between them. CDR3 length: 11 amino acids. CDR3 protein: CASSVIDEQYF. Here the CDR3 DNA reads TGTGCCAGCAGTGTTATAGACGAGCAGTACTTC.

The chain recombines TRBV11-2 with TRBJ2-2; the D is unclear. Deletions cut 1 base from V and 1 base from J, with 7 bases between. The CDR3 is 15 amino acids. Germline values: CDR1 SGHAT, CDR2 FQNNGV. The CDR3 region has the DNA TGTGCCAGCAGCTTAGTATCCGGGAACACCGGGGAGCTGTTTTTT. This translates into CASSLVSGNTGELFF. Based on the CDR3 plus reference TRBV11-2 and TRBJ2-2, the full variable domain is EAGVAQSPRYKIIEKRQSVAFWCNPISGHATLYWYQQILGQGPKLLIQFQNNGVVDDSQLPKDRFSAERLKGVDSTLKIQPAKLEDSAVYLCASSLVSGNTGELFFGEGSRLTVL.

V gene TRBV6-5 combines with J gene TRBJ2-7; D is perhaps TRBD1 (5 bases). The V end lost 8 bases, the J end lost 2 bases, and 13 bases lay between the germline ends. Germline assignment: CDR1 MNHEY and CDR2 SVGAGI. The CDR3 spans 13 residues. The CDR3 here is CASGWTSTYEQYF. The CDR3, as DNA: TGTGCCAGCGGGTGGACATCGACCTACGAGCAGTACTTC.

This clone was observed a handful of times. The chain employs TRBV6-5 and TRBJ1-5, with D unclear. V was shortened by 9 bases and J by 0 bases, with 12 bases between the two germline ends. The germline V gene encodes CDR1 MNHEY and CDR2 SVGAGI. The CDR3 spans 14 residues. CDR3 nucleotide sequence: TGTGCCAGTTTAGGAGTCTATAGCAATCAGCCCCAGCATTTT. Translation gives CASLGVYSNQPQHF.

The V gene is TRBV5-6, the J gene TRBJ1-3; the D is unclear. The V gene's germline CDR1 is SGHDT and CDR2 YYEEEE. The CDR3 sequence is 17 residues long. Deletions cut 0 bases from V and 3 bases from J, with 16 bases between. Written as DNA, the CDR3 is TGTGCCAGCAGCTTGGCCGGCGGGCGCGGGCTTGGAAACACCATATATTTT. Translation: CASSLAGGRGLGNTIYF.

The chain recombines TRBV27 with TRBJ1-2, with D possibly matching TRBD1 (6 bases). The germline V gene encodes CDR1 MNHEY and CDR2 SMNVEV (reference sequence). The CDR3 is 13 residues long. With 3 bases removed from V and 4 bases from J, the gap between germline ends came to 9 bases. CDR3 DNA: TGTGCCAGCAGTTTGGGGGCTCGCTATGGCTACACCTTC. It yields the protein CASSLGARYGYTF.

The chain links TRBV5-6 to TRBJ2-2, with 7 positions matching TRBD2. Trimming cost V 5 bases and J 4 bases; bases outside gene matches: 8. The CDR3 is made up of 15 amino acids. In germline, CDR1 is SGHDT, CDR2 YYEEEE. CDR3 in amino acids: CASSPDRTSTGELFF. In DNA form, the CDR3 reads TGTGCCAGCAGTCCAGATCGGACTAGCACCGGGGAGCTGTTTTTT.

As concerns this clone: Other DNA sequences in this specimen translate into the identical CDR3. Here the CDR3 reads CASSLAGSYNEQFF. The CDR3 DNA reads TGTGCCAGCAGCTTAGCCGGGAGTTACAATGAGCAGTTCTTC. The rearrangement joins TRBV7-9 to TRBJ2-1; a possible D gene is TRBD2 (6 bases). The germline gives CDR1 SEHNR, CDR2 FQNEAQ (reference sequence). Deletions cut 0 bases from V and 4 bases from J, with 7 bases between. The length of the CDR3 is 14 residues.

A few counts support this clone. The chain is built from TRBV7-2 and TRBJ2-7, with 10 bases fitting TRBD2. V trimming: 6 bases; J trimming: 1 base; junction bases outside the gene matches: 3. The CDR3 totals 14 residues. The germline CDR1 and CDR2 sequences are SGHTA and FQGNSA. The CDR3 is CASRAAGGSYEQYF. The CDR3 bases are TGTGCCAGCAGGGCAGCGGGAGGGTCCTACGAGCAGTACTTC.

Regarding this clone: Different DNA sequences within this sample yield the same CDR3. The chain recombines TRBV11-2 with TRBJ2-1, with TRBD2 matching over 8 bases. The CDR3 is 15 residues long. Germline CDR1 SGHAT, CDR2 FQNNGV. Trimming cost V 1 base and J 4 bases; bases outside gene matches: 3. CDR3 in DNA: TGTGCCAGCAGCTTAGGGGCGGGAGGATACAATGAGCAGTTCTTC. Amino acid sequence: CASSLGAGGYNEQFF.

The gene calls are TRBV27 and TRBJ2-7; the match to TRBD1 covers 7 bases. The CDR3 covers 14 residues. V trimming: 6 bases; J trimming: 1 base; junction bases outside the gene matches: 6. Germline V gene lookup returns CDR1 MNHEY and CDR2 SMNVEV (reference sequence). The DNA for the CDR3 is TGTGCCAGCAGCTCGCGACAGGGTTCCTACGAGCAGTACTTC. It yields the protein CASSSRQGSYEQYF.

The genes are TRBV27 and TRBJ2-3; D is perhaps TRBD1 (6 bases). Trimming pared 3 bases from V and 4 bases from J, leaving 17 bases between. Germline V gives CDR1 MNHEY, CDR2 SMNVEV (reference sequence). The CDR3 contains 16 residues. In nucleotides, the CDR3 is TGTGCCAGCAGTTTTCGAGTGGGGGCCGGCGCAGATACGCAGTATTTT. This sequence encodes CASSFRVGAGADTQYF.

V usage is TRBV5-8 and J usage is TRBJ1-2, with D possibly being TRBD1 (5 bases). This CDR3 has 12 residues. CDR1 is SGHTS and CDR2 is YDEGEE in the germline V gene. V dropped 4 bases and J dropped 6 bases, with 10 bases sitting between them. CDR3 sequence (DNA): TGTGCCAGCAGCAGACGACAGCATGGCTACACCTTC. Translated, it gives CASSRRQHGYTF.

The chain has TRBV29-1 and TRBJ1-2; D possibly corresponds to TRBD1 (6 bases). The CDR3 has 13 residues. The ends were cut back, 6 bases at V and 1 base at J, with 12 bases in the middle. Germline V gene lookup returns CDR1 SQVTM and CDR2 ANQGSEA. The CDR3 sequence is CSVPHRDNYGYTF. In DNA, the CDR3 is TGCAGCGTCCCTCACAGGGATAACTATGGCTACACCTTC.

In nucleotides, the CDR3 is TGTGCCAGCAGTCCCGGGACAGATGAAGCTTTCTTT. Translation: CASSPGTDEAFF. The chain combines TRBV12-3 or TRBV12-4 with TRBJ1-1; 7 bases are shared with TRBD1. V lost 5 bases and J lost 7; bases outside the gene matches: 4. The CDR3 spans 12 residues.

The J gene is TRBJ1-1, the V gene TRBV27, with D possibly matching TRBD1 (5 bases). This CDR3 is built from 14 residues. The V end was cut by 3 bases, the J end by 3 bases, with 11 bases between. Germline V gene sequence: CDR1 MNHEY, CDR2 SMNVEV (reference sequence). CDR3 nucleotide sequence: TGTGCCAGCAGTTTCACAGGTGTGGACACTGAAGCTTTCTTT. Protein: CASSFTGVDTEAFF.

This clone was seen more than once but under ten times. The chain recombines TRBV13 with TRBJ2-1; no clear D. Germline V gives CDR1 PRHDT, CDR2 FYEKMQ (reference sequence). The CDR3 has 15 amino acids. Trimming cost V 4 bases and J 5 bases, with 15 bases left between them. CDR3 DNA: TGTGCCAGCAGCTCCGTAATAACAGTAAACAATGAGCAGTTCTTC. Translating it yields CASSSVITVNNEQFF.